This T cell receptor beta chain came from a study of T cell responses to AZD1222 COVID-19 vaccine. As concerns this clone: Its antigen is as yet unknown.

TCRdb keeps only in-frame clones here, not all; method: immunoSEQ multiplex PCR. There are 150,000 to 200,000 clones in the sample; over 80% occur only once, and 1% to 1.5% lies in the top ten. Study results and caveats: After two AZD1222 doses, spike-specific TCR breadth and depth rose versus day 0. Sampled repertoires all dated from after the peak T cell response. At 160-218 and 743-854, vaccine-associated CD4 TCRs were dominant, and they spanned spike.

The V and J ends lost 4 bases and 6 bases respectively, with 21 bases between them. CDR1 is SGDLS, CDR2 YYNGEE, per germline. The length of the CDR3 is 16 residues. The source is an adult in good health. This rearrangement joins TRBV9 to TRBJ2-3; D may be TRBD1 (7 bases). The sequenced sample was peripheral blood, obtained on day 0 of AZD1222 vaccination. In nucleotides, the CDR3 is TGTGCCAGCAGCCAGGGGCTGGGCAGGGGGGTGGATACGCAGTATTTT. This codes for CASSQGLGRGVDTQYF.